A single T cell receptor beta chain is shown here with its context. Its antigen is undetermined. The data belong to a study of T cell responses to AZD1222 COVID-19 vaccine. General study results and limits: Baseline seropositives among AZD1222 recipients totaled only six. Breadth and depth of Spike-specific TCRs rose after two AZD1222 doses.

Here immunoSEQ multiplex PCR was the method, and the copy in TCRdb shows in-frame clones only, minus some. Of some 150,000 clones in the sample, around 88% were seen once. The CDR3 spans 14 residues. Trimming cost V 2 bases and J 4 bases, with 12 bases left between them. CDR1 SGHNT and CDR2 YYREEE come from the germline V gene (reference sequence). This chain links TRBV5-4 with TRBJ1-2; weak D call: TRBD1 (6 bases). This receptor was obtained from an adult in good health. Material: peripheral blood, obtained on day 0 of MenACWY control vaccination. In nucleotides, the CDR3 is TGTGCCAGCAGCTTAAGGGACATTCCCTATGGCTACACCTTC. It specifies CASSLRDIPYGYTF.